This T cell receptor (beta chain) was retrieved from a study of blood T cell repertoires in COVID-19. About the study: Specimens from acute and convalescent COVID-19 originated in the United States, Italy and Spain. From T cells, B-cell-depleted T cells, or PBMCs came the material, which was cDNA or gDNA.

The CDR3 has 14 amino acids. The germline V gene has CDR1 SEHNR and CDR2 FQNEAQ (reference sequence). J lost 6 bases, V lost 5 bases, and 3 bases had no gene match. The age range of participants was about 18 to 89 years, with residence in under 25 US areas. Per the authors' pipeline: Using reference gene primer amplification, nucleated cell counts were estimated. Assay used: immunoSEQ multiplex PCR; TCRdb lists only in-frame clones, some missing. V and J calls and clone size are given by that table; D and trimming were obtained from the DNA. The repertoire has some 150,000 clones, about 79% of them found once; the top ten carry roughly 15%.

The chain is built from TRBV7-9 and TRBJ1-6; 8 nucleotides agree with TRBD1. This TCR derives from a man aged 45-65 years who had recovered from COVID-19. Sequenced sample: PBMCs or T cells enriched from blood (not recorded which). This chain's CDR3 is CASSQGQVNSPLHF. The CDR3 coding sequence is TGTGCCAGCAGCCAGGGACAGGTTAATTCACCCCTCCACTTT.